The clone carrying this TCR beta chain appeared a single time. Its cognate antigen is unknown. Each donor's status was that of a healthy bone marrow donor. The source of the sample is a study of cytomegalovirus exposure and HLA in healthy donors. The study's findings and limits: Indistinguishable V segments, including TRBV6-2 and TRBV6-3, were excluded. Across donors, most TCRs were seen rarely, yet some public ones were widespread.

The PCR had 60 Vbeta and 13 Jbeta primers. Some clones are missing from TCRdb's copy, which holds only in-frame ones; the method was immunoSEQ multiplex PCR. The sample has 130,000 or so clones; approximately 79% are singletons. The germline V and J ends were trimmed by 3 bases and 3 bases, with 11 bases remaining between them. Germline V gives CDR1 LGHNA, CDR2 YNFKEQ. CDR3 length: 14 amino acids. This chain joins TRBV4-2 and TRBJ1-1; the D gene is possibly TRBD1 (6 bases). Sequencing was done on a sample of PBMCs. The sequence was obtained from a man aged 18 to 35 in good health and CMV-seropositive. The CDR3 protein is CASSHLRQDTEAFF. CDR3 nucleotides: TGTGCCAGCAGCCATCTCCGACAGGACACTGAAGCTTTCTTT.